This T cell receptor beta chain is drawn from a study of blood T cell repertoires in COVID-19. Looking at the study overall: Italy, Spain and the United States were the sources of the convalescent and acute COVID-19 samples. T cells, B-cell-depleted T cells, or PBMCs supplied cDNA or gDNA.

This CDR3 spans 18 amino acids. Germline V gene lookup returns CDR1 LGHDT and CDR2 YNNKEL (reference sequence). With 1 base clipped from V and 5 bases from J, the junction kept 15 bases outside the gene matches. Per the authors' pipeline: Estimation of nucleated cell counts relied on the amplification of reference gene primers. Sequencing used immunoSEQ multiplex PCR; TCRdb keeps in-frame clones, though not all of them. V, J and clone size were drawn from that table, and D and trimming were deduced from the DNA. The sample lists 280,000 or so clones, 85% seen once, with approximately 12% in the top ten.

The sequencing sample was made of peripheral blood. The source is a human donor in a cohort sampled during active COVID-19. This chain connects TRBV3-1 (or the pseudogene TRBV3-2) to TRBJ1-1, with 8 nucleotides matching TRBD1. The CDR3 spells CASSQGHGQGQVLTEAFF. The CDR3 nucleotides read TGTGCCAGCAGCCAAGGGCACGGACAGGGACAGGTTCTTACTGAAGCTTTCTTT.